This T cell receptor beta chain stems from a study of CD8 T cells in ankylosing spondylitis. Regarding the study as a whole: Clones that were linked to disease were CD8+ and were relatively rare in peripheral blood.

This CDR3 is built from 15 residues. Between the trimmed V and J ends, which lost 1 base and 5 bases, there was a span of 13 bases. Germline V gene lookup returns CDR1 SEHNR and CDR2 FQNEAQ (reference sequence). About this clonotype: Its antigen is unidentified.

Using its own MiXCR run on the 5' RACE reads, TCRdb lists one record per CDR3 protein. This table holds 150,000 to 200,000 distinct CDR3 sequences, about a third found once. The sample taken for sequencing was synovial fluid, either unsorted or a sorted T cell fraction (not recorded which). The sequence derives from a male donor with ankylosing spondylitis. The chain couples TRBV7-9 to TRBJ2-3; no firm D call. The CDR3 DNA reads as TGTGCCAGCAGCTTAGGGTCGACGGATAGAGATACGCAGTATTTT. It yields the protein CASSLGSTDRDTQYF.